Sequencing of this T cell receptor (beta chain) was carried out in a study of T-cell reconstitution after alpha-beta-depleted transplantation in children. Germline V gives CDR1 SGHRS, CDR2 YFSETQ. Trimming took 4 bases from V and 0 from J; bases not matched to a gene: 5. This CDR3 is 17 amino acids long. The TCRbeta library incorporated unique molecular identifiers. TCRdb re-called the PCR reads through MiXCR, storing one row per CDR3 protein. This sample carries approximately 420,000 distinct CDR3 sequences, roughly 11% of them seen once, and the ten largest clones take over 4.5%. This clonotype occurred a few times.

This sequence joins TRBV5-1 and TRBJ2-6, with TRBD1 matching 9 bases. This TCR was recovered from a human donor who donated a stem cell graft to a child with acute myeloid leukemia. This specimen consisted of PBMCs from the stem cell graft donor, obtained from the stem cell graft. In DNA, the CDR3 is TGCGCCAGCAGCCAGGGACAGGGCCTCTCTGGGGCCAACGTCCTGACTTTC. Its protein product is CASSQGQGLSGANVLTF.